This T cell receptor (beta chain) was sequenced during a study of T cell responses to AZD1222 COVID-19 vaccine. Study-wide findings and caveats: Along spike, vaccine-associated CD4 TCRs were found throughout, with dominance at 160-218 and 743-854. With two AZD1222 doses given, Spike-specific TCR breadth and depth both rose. Clonal diversity was possibly underestimated; the donors were predominantly white British and more often female.

Germline V gene lookup returns CDR1 SGHRS and CDR2 YFSETQ. V dropped 4 bases and J dropped 10 bases, with 27 bases sitting between them. This CDR3 spans 17 amino acids. About this clone itself: Antigen unknown.

This table comes from immunoSEQ multiplex PCR, and its TCRdb copy is limited to in-frame clones, with some not included. This sample has 100,000 or so clones, with approximately 84% found just once. The chain is built from TRBV5-1 and TRBJ2-4, with D possibly matching TRBD2 (9 bases). Sequences were derived from peripheral blood, sampled on day 0 of AZD1222 vaccination. This receptor was obtained from an adult in good health. CDR3 in amino acids: CASSGDGTGSTSGIQYF. The CDR3 DNA reads as TGCGCCAGCAGCGGAGACGGGACAGGTTCGACTAGCGGTATTCAGTACTTC.